This is a list of T cell receptor beta chains from one sample in a study of cytomegalovirus exposure and HLA in healthy donors. Using immunoSEQ multiplex PCR, the repertoire was profiled, and TCRdb retains in-frame clones only, with some absent. The table includes 100,000 to 150,000 clones, roughly 15% detected once. The sequenced sample was PBMCs. The source of these receptors is a young woman in good health and CMV-seronegative. Both conserved end residues are part of each CDR3. The D gene is left open where the match is weak. A row's size may be missing; if present it is once, few, many or a size class.

J gene: TRBJ1-1
V gene: TRBV6-5
clone size: few
D gene: TRBD1
CDR3 protein: CASSFGGQGATEAFF
CDR3 DNA: TGTGCCAGCAGTTTCGGAGGACAGGGGGCCACTGAAGCTTTCTTT

J gene: TRBJ2-2
V gene: TRBV2
clone size: few
D gene: TRBD2
CDR3 protein: CASRGGRAGTGELFF
CDR3 DNA: TGTGCCAGCAGGGGCGGGAGAGCGGGGACCGGGGAGCTGTTTTTT

J gene: TRBJ2-3
V gene: TRBV6-4
clone size: few
D gene: TRBD2
CDR3 protein: CASSPLAGSTDTQYF
CDR3 DNA: TGTGCCAGCAGTCCTCTAGCGGGGAGCACAGATACGCAGTATTTT

J gene: TRBJ2-5
V gene: TRBV5-1
clone size: .
D gene: .
CDR3 protein: CASSLGRTSPRRETQYF
CDR3 DNA: TGCGCCAGCAGCTTGGGGAGAACTAGCCCGAGGAGAGAGACCCAGTACTTC

J gene: TRBJ2-7
V gene: TRBV19
clone size: once
D gene: .
CDR3 protein: CASMPRDSTYEQYF
CDR3 DNA: TGTGCCAGTATGCCCCGGGACTCTACCTACGAGCAGTACTTC

J gene: TRBJ1-4
V gene: TRBV2
clone size: few
D gene: TRBD1
CDR3 protein: CASSIPGQGRGKLFF
CDR3 DNA: TGTGCCAGCAGTATACCGGGACAGGGGAGAGGAAAACTGTTTTTT

J gene: TRBJ2-3
V gene: TRBV5-4
clone size: few
D gene: TRBD1
CDR3 protein: CASSLVGTGKDTQYF
CDR3 DNA: TGTGCCAGCAGCCTGGTCGGGACAGGGAAGGATACGCAGTATTTT

J gene: TRBJ1-2
V gene: TRBV4-2
clone size: .
D gene: .
CDR3 protein: CASSQDHQGSYGYTF
CDR3 DNA: TGTGCCAGCAGCCAAGATCACCAGGGGAGCTATGGCTACACCTTC

J gene: TRBJ1-4
V gene: TRBV6-5
clone size: few
D gene: .
CDR3 protein: CASSYGPAGNEKLFF
CDR3 DNA: TGTGCCAGCAGTTACGGGCCTGCTGGTAATGAAAAACTGTTTTTT

J gene: TRBJ2-7
V gene: TRBV28
clone size: .
D gene: .
CDR3 protein: CASTYPPTYEQYF
CDR3 DNA: TGTGCCAGCACCTACCCCCCGACCTACGAGCAGTACTTC

J gene: TRBJ1-5
V gene: TRBV28
clone size: .
D gene: TRBD1
CDR3 protein: CASSTGGGQPQHF
CDR3 DNA: TGTGCCAGCAGTACAGGGGGCGGTCAGCCCCAGCATTTT

J gene: TRBJ1-2
V gene: TRBV15
clone size: .
D gene: TRBD1
CDR3 protein: CATSLGNRGHYNYGYTF
CDR3 DNA: TGTGCCACCAGCCTGGGAAACAGGGGGCACTATAACTATGGCTACACCTTC

J gene: TRBJ1-6
V gene: TRBV4-3
clone size: few
D gene: TRBD1
CDR3 protein: CASSQDGTDSPLHF
CDR3 DNA: TGCGCCAGCAGCCAAGACGGGACAGATTCACCCCTCCACTTT

J gene: TRBJ2-1
V gene: TRBV9
clone size: .
D gene: TRBD2
CDR3 protein: CASSVGRVYNEQFF
CDR3 DNA: TGTGCCAGCAGCGTCGGGAGGGTATACAATGAGCAGTTCTTC

J gene: TRBJ2-7
V gene: TRBV30
clone size: few
D gene: TRBD2
CDR3 protein: CAWSPGGEQYF
CDR3 DNA: TGTGCCTGGAGTCCGGGGGGCGAGCAGTACTTC

J gene: TRBJ1-5
V gene: TRBV9
clone size: few
D gene: .
CDR3 protein: CASSSQGNQPQHF
CDR3 DNA: TGTGCCAGCAGCTCACAAGGCAATCAGCCCCAGCATTTT

J gene: TRBJ2-6
V gene: TRBV28
clone size: few
D gene: .
CDR3 protein: CASSSYYSGANVLTF
CDR3 DNA: TGTGCCAGCAGTTCCTACTACTCTGGGGCCAACGTCCTGACTTTC

J gene: TRBJ2-3
V gene: TRBV5-1
clone size: .
D gene: .
CDR3 protein: CASRARSTETDTQYF
CDR3 DNA: TGCGCCAGCAGGGCGCGGTCAACCGAGACGGATACGCAGTATTTT

J gene: TRBJ2-5
V gene: TRBV28
clone size: .
D gene: .
CDR3 protein: CASSLQGTGETQYF
CDR3 DNA: TGTGCCAGCAGCTTACAGGGTACTGGAGAGACCCAGTACTTC

J gene: TRBJ2-7
V gene: TRBV6-1
clone size: .
D gene: .
CDR3 protein: CASSEMRDTYSYEQYF
CDR3 DNA: TGTGCCAGCAGTGAAATGAGGGACACCTACTCCTACGAGCAGTACTTC

J gene: TRBJ1-2
V gene: TRBV27
clone size: few
D gene: .
CDR3 protein: CASSSPGAGEGYTF
CDR3 DNA: TGTGCCAGCAGTTCACCGGGCGCAGGGGAAGGCTACACCTTC

J gene: TRBJ2-6
V gene: TRBV9
clone size: .
D gene: .
CDR3 protein: CASSVTERSGANVLTF
CDR3 DNA: TGTGCCAGCAGCGTAACGGAGCGCTCTGGGGCCAACGTCCTGACTTTC

J gene: TRBJ2-1
V gene: TRBV2
clone size: few
D gene: TRBD2
CDR3 protein: CASRTTSGSYNEQFF
CDR3 DNA: TGTGCCAGCAGAACGACTAGCGGATCCTACAATGAGCAGTTCTTC

J gene: TRBJ2-5
V gene: TRBV7-3
clone size: many
D gene: .
CDR3 protein: CASSPSRGQETQYF
CDR3 DNA: TGTGCCAGCAGCCCCAGCCGGGGGCAAGAGACCCAGTACTTC

J gene: TRBJ2-1
V gene: TRBV30
clone size: few
D gene: TRBD2
CDR3 protein: CAWSVWGLDNEQFF
CDR3 DNA: TGTGCCTGGAGTGTATGGGGACTAGACAATGAGCAGTTCTTC

J gene: TRBJ2-2
V gene: TRBV7-8
clone size: few
D gene: TRBD2
CDR3 protein: CASSPPGWRERHTGELFF
CDR3 DNA: TGTGCCAGCAGCCCACCGGGATGGCGGGAGCGACACACCGGGGAGCTGTTTTTT

J gene: TRBJ1-1
V gene: TRBV6-1
clone size: .
D gene: .
CDR3 protein: CASMGPTNTEAFF
CDR3 DNA: TGTGCCAGCATGGGGCCGACGAACACTGAAGCTTTCTTT

J gene: TRBJ1-2
V gene: TRBV10-3
clone size: .
D gene: TRBD1
CDR3 protein: CAISGGGQGNYGYTF
CDR3 DNA: TGTGCCATCAGTGGAGGGGGACAGGGAAACTATGGCTACACCTTC

J gene: TRBJ1-1
V gene: TRBV9
clone size: .
D gene: TRBD1
CDR3 protein: CASCRGSDTEAFF
CDR3 DNA: TGTGCCAGCTGCAGGGGGTCTGACACTGAAGCTTTCTTT

J gene: TRBJ1-3
V gene: TRBV30
clone size: few
D gene: .
CDR3 protein: CAWRGLYGGNTIYF
CDR3 DNA: TGTGCCTGGAGGGGCCTATATGGTGGAAACACCATATATTTT

J gene: TRBJ1-2
V gene: TRBV9
clone size: few
D gene: .
CDR3 protein: CASRNRDGYTF
CDR3 DNA: TGTGCCAGCAGGAACAGGGATGGCTACACCTTC

J gene: TRBJ1-6
V gene: TRBV6-5
clone size: few
D gene: TRBD1
CDR3 protein: CASKADREENSPLHF
CDR3 DNA: TGTGCCAGCAAGGCGGACAGGGAGGAAAATTCACCCCTCCACTTT

J gene: TRBJ1-4
V gene: TRBV6-6
clone size: many
D gene: TRBD1
CDR3 protein: CASSYPGQGNEKLFF
CDR3 DNA: TGTGCCAGCAGTTACCCGGGACAGGGGAATGAAAAACTGTTTTTT

J gene: TRBJ1-2
V gene: TRBV14
clone size: few
D gene: .
CDR3 protein: CASSQDRDYGYTF
CDR3 DNA: TGTGCCAGCAGCCAAGACAGGGACTATGGCTACACCTTC

J gene: TRBJ2-7
V gene: TRBV4-2
clone size: .
D gene: TRBD2
CDR3 protein: CASSQFGSSGGSSYEQYF
CDR3 DNA: TGTGCCAGCAGCCAATTTGGCTCTAGCGGGGGTAGCTCCTACGAGCAGTACTTC

J gene: TRBJ1-1
V gene: TRBV6-5
clone size: .
D gene: .
CDR3 protein: CASSPGTLNTEAFF
CDR3 DNA: TGTGCCAGCAGCCCCGGGACACTTAACACTGAAGCTTTCTTT

J gene: TRBJ2-5
V gene: TRBV5-6
clone size: few
D gene: .
CDR3 protein: CASSLGRGIGETQYF
CDR3 DNA: TGTGCCAGCAGCTTGGGTCGGGGGATCGGAGAGACCCAGTACTTC

J gene: TRBJ1-1
V gene: TRBV14
clone size: .
D gene: TRBD1
CDR3 protein: CASSHTGGDTEAFF
CDR3 DNA: TGTGCCAGCAGTCATACAGGGGGTGACACTGAAGCTTTCTTT

J gene: TRBJ2-1
V gene: TRBV7-9
clone size: few
D gene: .
CDR3 protein: CASSYSFSYNEQFF
CDR3 DNA: TGTGCCAGCAGCTACAGCTTCTCCTACAATGAGCAGTTCTTC

J gene: TRBJ2-7
V gene: TRBV19
clone size: .
D gene: TRBD1
CDR3 protein: CASSNWGTGGYEQYF
CDR3 DNA: TGTGCCAGTAGTAATTGGGGGACAGGGGGCTACGAGCAGTACTTC

J gene: TRBJ1-2
V gene: TRBV6-5
clone size: few
D gene: TRBD1
CDR3 protein: CASSTRDREGYGYTF
CDR3 DNA: TGTGCCAGCAGTACTAGGGACAGGGAGGGGTATGGCTACACCTTC

J gene: TRBJ1-5
V gene: TRBV19
clone size: .
D gene: TRBD1
CDR3 protein: CASSMGTDYSNQPQHF
CDR3 DNA: TGTGCCAGTAGTATGGGGACAGACTATAGCAATCAGCCCCAGCATTTT